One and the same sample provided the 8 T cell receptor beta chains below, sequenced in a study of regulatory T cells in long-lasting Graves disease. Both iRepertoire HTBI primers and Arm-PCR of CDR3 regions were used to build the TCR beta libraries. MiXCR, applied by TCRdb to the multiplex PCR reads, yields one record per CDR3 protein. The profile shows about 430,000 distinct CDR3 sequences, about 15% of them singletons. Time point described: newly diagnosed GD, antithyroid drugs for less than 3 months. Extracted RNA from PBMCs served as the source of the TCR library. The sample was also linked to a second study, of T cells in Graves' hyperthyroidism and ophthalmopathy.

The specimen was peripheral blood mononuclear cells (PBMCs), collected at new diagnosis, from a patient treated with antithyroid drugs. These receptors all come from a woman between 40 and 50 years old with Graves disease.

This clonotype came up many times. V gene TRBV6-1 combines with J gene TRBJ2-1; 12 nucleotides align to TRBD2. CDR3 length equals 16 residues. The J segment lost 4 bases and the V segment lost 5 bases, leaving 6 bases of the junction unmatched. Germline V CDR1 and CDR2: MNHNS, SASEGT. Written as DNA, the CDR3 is TGTGCCAGCAGTCCCGGACTAGCGGGAAAATACAATGAGCAGTTCTTC. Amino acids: CASSPGLAGKYNEQFF.

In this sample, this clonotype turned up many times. The CDR3 nucleotides are TGTGCCAGTAGTAGTGGGACTAGCGTTACCTACGAGCAGTACTTC. It specifies CASSSGTSVTYEQYF. J is TRBJ2-7 and V is TRBV19; 10 nucleotides agree with TRBD2. Per germline, CDR1 LNHDA and CDR2 SQIVND (reference sequence). The CDR3 is made up of 15 amino acids. J lost 2 bases, V lost 4 bases, and 5 bases had no gene match.

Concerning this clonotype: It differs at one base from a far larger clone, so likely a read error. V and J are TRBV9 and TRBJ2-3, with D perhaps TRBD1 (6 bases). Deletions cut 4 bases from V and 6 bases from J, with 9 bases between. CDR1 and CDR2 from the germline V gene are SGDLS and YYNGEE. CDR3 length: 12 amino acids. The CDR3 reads CASSLRGDTQYF. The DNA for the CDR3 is TGTGCCAGCAGCTTAAGGGGGGATACGCAGTATTTT.

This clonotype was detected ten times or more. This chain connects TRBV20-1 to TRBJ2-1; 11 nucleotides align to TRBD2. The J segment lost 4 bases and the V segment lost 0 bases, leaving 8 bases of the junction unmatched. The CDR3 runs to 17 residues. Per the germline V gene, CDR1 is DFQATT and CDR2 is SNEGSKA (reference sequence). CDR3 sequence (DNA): TGCAGTGCTAGAGAAGGACTAGCGGGTACCCGTTACAATGAGCAGTTCTTC. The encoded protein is CSAREGLAGTRYNEQFF.

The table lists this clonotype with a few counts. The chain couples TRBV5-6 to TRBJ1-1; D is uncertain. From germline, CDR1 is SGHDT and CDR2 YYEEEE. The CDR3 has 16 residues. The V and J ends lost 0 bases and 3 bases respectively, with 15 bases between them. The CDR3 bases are TGTGCCAGCAGCTTGGAAGCAGCCCCCGTGTACACTGAAGCTTTCTTT. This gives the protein CASSLEAAPVYTEAFF.

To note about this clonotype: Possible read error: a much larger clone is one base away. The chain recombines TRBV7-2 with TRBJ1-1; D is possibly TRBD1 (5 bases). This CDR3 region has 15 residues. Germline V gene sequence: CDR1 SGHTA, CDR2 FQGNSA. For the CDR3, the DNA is TGTGCCAGCAGCCCTAGCGGACACGAGAACACTGAAGGTTTCTTT. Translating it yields CASSPSGHENTEGFF.

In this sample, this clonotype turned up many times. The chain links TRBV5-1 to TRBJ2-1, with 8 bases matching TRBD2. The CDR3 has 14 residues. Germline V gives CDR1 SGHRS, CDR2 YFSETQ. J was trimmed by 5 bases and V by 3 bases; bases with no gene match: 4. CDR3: CASSSPLADNEQFF. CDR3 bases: TGCGCCAGCAGCTCTCCACTAGCGGACAATGAGCAGTTCTTC.

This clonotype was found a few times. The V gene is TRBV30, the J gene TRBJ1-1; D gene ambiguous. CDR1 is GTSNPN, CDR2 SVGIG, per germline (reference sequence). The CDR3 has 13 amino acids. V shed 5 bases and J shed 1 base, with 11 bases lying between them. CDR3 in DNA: TGTGCCTGGGCGGGCAGTGGGAACACTGAAGCTTTCTTT. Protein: CAWAGSGNTEAFF. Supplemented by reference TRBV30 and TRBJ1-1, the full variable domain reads SQTIHQWPATLVQPVGSPLSLECTVEGTSNPNLYWYRQAAGRGLQLLFYSVGIGQISSEVPQNLSASRPQDRQFILSSKKLLLSDSGFYLCAWAGSGNTEAFFGQGTRLTVV.